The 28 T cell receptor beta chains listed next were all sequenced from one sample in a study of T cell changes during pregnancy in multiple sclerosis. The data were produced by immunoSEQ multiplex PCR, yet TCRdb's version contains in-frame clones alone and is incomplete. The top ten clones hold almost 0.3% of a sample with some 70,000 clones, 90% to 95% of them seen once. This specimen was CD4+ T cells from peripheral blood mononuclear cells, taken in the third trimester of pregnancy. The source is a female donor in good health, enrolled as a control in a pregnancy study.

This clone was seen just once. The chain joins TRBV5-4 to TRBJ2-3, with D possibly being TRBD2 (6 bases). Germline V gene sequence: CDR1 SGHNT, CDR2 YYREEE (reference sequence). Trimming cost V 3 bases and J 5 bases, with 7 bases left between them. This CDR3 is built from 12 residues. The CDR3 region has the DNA TGTGCCAGCAGCTCGGGGGTAGATACGCAGTATTTT. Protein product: CASSSGVDTQYF.

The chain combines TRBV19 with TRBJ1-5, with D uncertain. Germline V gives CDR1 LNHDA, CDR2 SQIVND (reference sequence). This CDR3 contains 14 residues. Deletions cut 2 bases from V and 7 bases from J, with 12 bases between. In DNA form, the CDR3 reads TGTGCCAGTAGTATATGGGGAGGAGGGCAGCCCCAGCATTTT. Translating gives CASSIWGGGQPQHF.

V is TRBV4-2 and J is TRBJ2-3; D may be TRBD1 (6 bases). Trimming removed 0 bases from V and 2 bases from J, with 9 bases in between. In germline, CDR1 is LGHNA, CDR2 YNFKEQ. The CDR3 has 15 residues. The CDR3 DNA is TGTGCCAGCAGCCAAGATCACAGGGTCACAGATACGCAGTATTTT. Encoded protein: CASSQDHRVTDTQYF.

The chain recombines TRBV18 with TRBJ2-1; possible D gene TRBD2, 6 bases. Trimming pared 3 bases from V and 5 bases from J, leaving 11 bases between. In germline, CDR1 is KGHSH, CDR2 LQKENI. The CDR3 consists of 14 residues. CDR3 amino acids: CASSPAGLNNEQFF. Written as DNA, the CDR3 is TGTGCCAGCTCACCGGCCGGACTAAACAATGAGCAGTTCTTC.

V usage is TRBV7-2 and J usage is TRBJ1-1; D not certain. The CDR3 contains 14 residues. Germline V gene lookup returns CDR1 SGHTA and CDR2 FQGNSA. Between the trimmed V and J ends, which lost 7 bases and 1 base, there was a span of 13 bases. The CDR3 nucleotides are TGTGCCAGCACCTCCGGAGCAGCGAACACTGAAGCTTTCTTT. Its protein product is CASTSGAANTEAFF.

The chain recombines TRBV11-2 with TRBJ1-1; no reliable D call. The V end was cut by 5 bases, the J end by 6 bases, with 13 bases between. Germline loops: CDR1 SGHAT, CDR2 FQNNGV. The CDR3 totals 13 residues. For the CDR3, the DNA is TGTGCCAGCAGCCCCTCGTACGGGGCTGAAGCTTTCTTT. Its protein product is CASSPSYGAEAFF.

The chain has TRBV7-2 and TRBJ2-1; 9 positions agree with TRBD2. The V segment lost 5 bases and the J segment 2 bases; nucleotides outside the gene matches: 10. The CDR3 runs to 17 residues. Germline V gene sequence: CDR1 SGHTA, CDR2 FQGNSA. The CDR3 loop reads CASSPGTLAGAYNEQFF. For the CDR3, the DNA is TGTGCCAGCAGCCCGGGTACATTAGCGGGGGCCTACAATGAGCAGTTCTTC.

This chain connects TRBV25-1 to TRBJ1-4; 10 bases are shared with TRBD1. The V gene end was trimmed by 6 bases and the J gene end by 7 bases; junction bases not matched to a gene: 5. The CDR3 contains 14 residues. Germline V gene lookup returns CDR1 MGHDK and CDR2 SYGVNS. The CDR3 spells CASRTGGAGEKLFF. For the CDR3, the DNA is TGTGCCAGCAGGACAGGGGGCGCAGGTGAAAAACTGTTTTTT.

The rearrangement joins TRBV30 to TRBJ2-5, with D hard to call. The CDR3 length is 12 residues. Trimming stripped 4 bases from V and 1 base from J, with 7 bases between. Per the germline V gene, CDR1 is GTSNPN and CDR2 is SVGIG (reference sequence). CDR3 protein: CAWTPGQETQYF. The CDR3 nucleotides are TGTGCCTGGACACCGGGCCAAGAGACCCAGTACTTC.

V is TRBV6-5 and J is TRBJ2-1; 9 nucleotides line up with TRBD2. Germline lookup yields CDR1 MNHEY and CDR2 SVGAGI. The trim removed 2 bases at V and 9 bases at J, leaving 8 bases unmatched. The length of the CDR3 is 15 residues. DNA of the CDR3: TGTGCCAGCAGTTACGACGCGGGGGGGACCGGTGAGCAGTTCTTC. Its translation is CASSYDAGGTGEQFF.

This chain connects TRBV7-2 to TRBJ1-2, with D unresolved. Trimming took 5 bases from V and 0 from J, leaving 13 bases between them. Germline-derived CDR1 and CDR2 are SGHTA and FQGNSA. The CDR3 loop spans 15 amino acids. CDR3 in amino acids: CASSDRAGANYGYTF. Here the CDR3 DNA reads TGTGCCAGCAGCGATAGAGCGGGAGCTAACTATGGCTACACCTTC. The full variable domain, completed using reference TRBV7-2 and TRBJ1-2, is GAGVSQSPSNKVTEKGKDVELRCDPISGHTALYWYRQSLGQGLEFLIYFQGNSAPDKSGLPSDRFSAERTGGSVSTLTIQRTQQEDSAVYLCASSDRAGANYGYTFGSGTRLTVV.

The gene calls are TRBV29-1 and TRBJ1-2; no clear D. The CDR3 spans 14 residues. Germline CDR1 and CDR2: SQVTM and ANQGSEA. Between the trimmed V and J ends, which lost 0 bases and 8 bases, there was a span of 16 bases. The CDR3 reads CSVEDRFRMGGYTF. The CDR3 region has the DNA TGCAGCGTTGAAGACAGGTTTAGGATGGGCGGCTACACCTTC.

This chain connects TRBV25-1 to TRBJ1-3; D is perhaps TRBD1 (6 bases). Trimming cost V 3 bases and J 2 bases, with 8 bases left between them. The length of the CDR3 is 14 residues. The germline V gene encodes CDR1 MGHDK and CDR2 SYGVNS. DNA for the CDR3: TGTGCCAGCAGTGACCAGGGGACTGGAAACACCATATATTTT. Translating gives CASSDQGTGNTIYF.

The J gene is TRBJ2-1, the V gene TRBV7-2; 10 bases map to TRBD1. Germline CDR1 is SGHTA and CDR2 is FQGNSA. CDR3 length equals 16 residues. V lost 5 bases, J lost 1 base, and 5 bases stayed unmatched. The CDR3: CASSPWTGGSYNEQFF. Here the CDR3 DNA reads TGTGCCAGCAGCCCTTGGACAGGGGGTTCCTACAATGAGCAGTTCTTC.

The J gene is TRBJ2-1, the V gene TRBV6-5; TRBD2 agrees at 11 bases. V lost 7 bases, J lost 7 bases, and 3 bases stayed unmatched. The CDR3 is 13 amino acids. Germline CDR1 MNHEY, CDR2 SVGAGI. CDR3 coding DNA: TGTGCCAGCACCCGGACTAGCGGGAATGAGCAGTTCTTC. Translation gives CASTRTSGNEQFF.

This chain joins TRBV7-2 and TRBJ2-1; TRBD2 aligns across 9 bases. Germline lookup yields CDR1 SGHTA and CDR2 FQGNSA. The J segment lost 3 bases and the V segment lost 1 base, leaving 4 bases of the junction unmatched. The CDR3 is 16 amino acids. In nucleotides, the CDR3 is TGTGCCAGCAGCTTAGTTCGCGGGGGGGGCTACAATGAGCAGTTCTTC. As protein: CASSLVRGGGYNEQFF.

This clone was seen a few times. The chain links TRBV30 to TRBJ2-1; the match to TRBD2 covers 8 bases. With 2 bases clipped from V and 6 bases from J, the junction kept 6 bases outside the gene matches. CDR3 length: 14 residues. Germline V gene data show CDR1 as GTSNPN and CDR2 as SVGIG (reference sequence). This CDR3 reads CAWSTSGGINEQFF. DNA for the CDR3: TGTGCCTGGAGTACGAGCGGGGGAATCAATGAGCAGTTCTTC.

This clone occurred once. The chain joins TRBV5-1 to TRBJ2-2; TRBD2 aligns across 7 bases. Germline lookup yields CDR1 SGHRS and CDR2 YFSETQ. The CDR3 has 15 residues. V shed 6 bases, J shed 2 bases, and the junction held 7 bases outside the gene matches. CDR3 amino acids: CASTVGGSNTGELFF. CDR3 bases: TGCGCCAGCACGGTCGGGGGGTCTAACACCGGGGAGCTGTTTTTT. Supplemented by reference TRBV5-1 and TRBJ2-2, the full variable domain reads KAGVTQTPRYLIKTRGQQVTLSCSPISGHRSVSWYQQTPGQGLQFLFEYFSETQRNKGNFPGRFSGRQFSNSRSEMNVSTLELGDSALYLCASTVGGSNTGELFFGEGSRLTVL.

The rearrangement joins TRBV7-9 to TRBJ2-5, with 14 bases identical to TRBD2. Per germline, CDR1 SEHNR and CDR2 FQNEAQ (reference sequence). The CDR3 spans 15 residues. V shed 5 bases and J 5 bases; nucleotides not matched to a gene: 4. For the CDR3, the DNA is TGTGCCAGCAGCCCCAGGACTAGCGGGGGGGAGACCCAGTACTTC. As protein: CASSPRTSGGETQYF.

The CDR3 DNA sequence: TGTGCCATCACGCCCGGGAAGGACACTGAAGCTTTCTTT. Its translation is CAITPGKDTEAFF. The chain employs TRBV10-3 and TRBJ1-1; D is unresolved. The CDR3 runs to 13 residues. V was trimmed by 7 bases and J by 3 bases, leaving 12 bases between them. Germline V gene lookup returns CDR1 ENHRY and CDR2 SYGVKD.

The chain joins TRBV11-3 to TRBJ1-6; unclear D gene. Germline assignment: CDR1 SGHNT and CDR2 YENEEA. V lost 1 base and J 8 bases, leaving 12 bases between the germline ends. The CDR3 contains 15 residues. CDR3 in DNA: TGTGCCAGCAGCTTAGTGGGAGTTCCCGATTCACCCCTCCACTTT. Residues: CASSLVGVPDSPLHF.

The chain's CDR3 is CASSLAPAYEQYF. The CDR3 DNA sequence: TGTGCCAGCAGCTTAGCTCCAGCCTACGAGCAGTACTTC. The chain couples TRBV11-3 to TRBJ2-7; D gene ambiguous. The CDR3 totals 13 residues. The germline CDR1 and CDR2 sequences are SGHNT and YENEEA. Trimming pared 1 base from V and 2 bases from J, leaving 6 bases between. Full variable domain (outside the CDR3, taken from reference TRBV11-3 and TRBJ2-7): EAGVVQSPRYKIIEKKQPVAFWCNPISGHNTLYWYLQNLGQGPELLIRYENEEAVDDSQLPKDRFSAERLKGVDSTLKIQPAELGDSAVYLCASSLAPAYEQYFGPGTRLTVT.

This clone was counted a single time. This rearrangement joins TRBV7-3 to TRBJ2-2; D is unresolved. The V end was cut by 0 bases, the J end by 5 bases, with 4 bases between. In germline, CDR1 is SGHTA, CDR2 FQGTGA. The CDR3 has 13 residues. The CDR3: CASSLTSTGELFF. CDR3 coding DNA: TGTGCCAGCAGCTTAACGTCAACCGGGGAGCTGTTTTTT.

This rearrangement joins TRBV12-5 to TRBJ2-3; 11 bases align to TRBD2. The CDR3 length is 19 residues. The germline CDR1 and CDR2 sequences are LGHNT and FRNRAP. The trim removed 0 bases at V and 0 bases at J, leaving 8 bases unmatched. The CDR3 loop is CASGLVRLAGGPSTDTQYF. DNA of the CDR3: TGTGCTAGTGGTTTGGTAAGGCTAGCGGGGGGCCCTAGCACAGATACGCAGTATTTT.

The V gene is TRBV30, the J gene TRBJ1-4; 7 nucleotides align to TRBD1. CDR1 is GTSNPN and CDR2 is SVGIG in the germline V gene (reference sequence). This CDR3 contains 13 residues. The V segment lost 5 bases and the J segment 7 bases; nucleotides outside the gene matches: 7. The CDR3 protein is CAWEGARGEKLFF. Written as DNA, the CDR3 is TGTGCCTGGGAGGGGGCGCGAGGTGAAAAACTGTTTTTT.

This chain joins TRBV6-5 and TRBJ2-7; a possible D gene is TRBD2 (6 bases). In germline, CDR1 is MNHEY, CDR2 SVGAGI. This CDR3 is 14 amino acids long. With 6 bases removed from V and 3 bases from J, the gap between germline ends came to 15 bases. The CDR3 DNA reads TGTGCCAGCAGCCGCGAGCGGGCAGACTACGAGCAGTACTTC. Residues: CASSRERADYEQYF.

The chain's CDR3 is CASSQLLAGANEQFF. The CDR3 DNA reads TGCGCCAGCAGCCAATTACTAGCGGGGGCCAATGAGCAGTTCTTC. The gene calls are TRBV4-1 and TRBJ2-1; 11 nucleotides agree with TRBD2. The J segment lost 6 bases and the V segment lost 2 bases, leaving 3 bases of the junction unmatched. Germline CDR1 reads MGHRA; CDR2 reads YSYEKL. The CDR3 spans 15 residues.

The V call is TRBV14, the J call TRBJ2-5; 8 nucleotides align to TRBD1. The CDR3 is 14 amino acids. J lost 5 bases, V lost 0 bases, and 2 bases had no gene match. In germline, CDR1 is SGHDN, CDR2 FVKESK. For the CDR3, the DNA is TGTGCCAGCAGCCAAGATTACAGGGGGGAGACCCAGTACTTC. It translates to CASSQDYRGETQYF. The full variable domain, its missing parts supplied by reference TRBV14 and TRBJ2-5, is EAGVTQFPSHSVIEKGQTVTLRCDPISGHDNLYWYRRVMGKEIKFLLHFVKESKQDESGMPNNRFLAERTGGTYSTLKVQPAELEDSGVYFCASSQDYRGETQYFGPGTRLLVL.